These T cell receptor beta chains were read from a single sample in a study of T cell responses to AZD1222 COVID-19 vaccine. Clones were sequenced by immunoSEQ multiplex PCR, and TCRdb holds only the in-frame ones, with some missing. The sample has around 130,000 clones; roughly 89% are singletons. Sequenced material: peripheral blood, taken 28 days after the second dose of the MenACWY control vaccine. Receptors originate from an adult who received the MenACWY meningococcal vaccine as a control. Both conserved end residues are part of each CDR3. The D gene is left open where the match is weak. Size is stated for part of the rows, as once, few or many counts, or as a class when the clone is expanded.

size: -
D: -
J: TRBJ2-5
V: TRBV7-9
DNA: TGTGCCAGCAGCTTAGGACCGAAAGAGACCCAGTACTTC
CDR3: CASSLGPKETQYF

size: -
D: -
J: TRBJ2-1
V: TRBV29-1
DNA: TGCAGCGTTGTTGTGTACAATGAGCAGTTCTTC
CDR3: CSVVVYNEQFF

size: -
D: TRBD1
J: TRBJ2-3
V: TRBV29-1
DNA: TGCAGCGTTGGTGGACAGGGCTCTAGCACAGATACGCAGTATTTT
CDR3: CSVGGQGSSTDTQYF

size: -
D: -
J: TRBJ2-1
V: TRBV29-1
DNA: TGCAGCGGGGGACTGATCAATGAGCAGTTCTTC
CDR3: CSGGLINEQFF

size: once
D: -
J: TRBJ1-4
V: TRBV24-1
DNA: TGTGCCACCAGTGATTCGAGGGGAGTTGATGAAAAACTGTTTTTT
CDR3: CATSDSRGVDEKLFF

size: -
D: -
J: TRBJ2-3
V: TRBV7-9
DNA: TGTGCCAGCAGCTTCGGGACTAGCACAGATACGCAGTATTTT
CDR3: CASSFGTSTDTQYF

size: -
D: -
J: TRBJ1-1
V: TRBV5-1
DNA: TGCGCCAGCAGCCCCGACAGGTCGGTACCTGAAGCTTTCTTT
CDR3: CASSPDRSVPEAFF

size: -
D: -
J: TRBJ2-5
V: TRBV7-3
DNA: TGTGCCAGCAGCTTTCACCACGGATCTAGTGAGACCCAGTACTTC
CDR3: CASSFHHGSSETQYF

size: -
D: TRBD1
J: TRBJ2-7
V: TRBV27
DNA: TGTGCCAGCAGCGCGCGGGGGACAGGGGCCTACGAGCAGTACTTC
CDR3: CASSARGTGAYEQYF

size: -
D: -
J: TRBJ1-1
V: TRBV4-3
DNA: TGCGCCAGCAGCCAAGAACTGGGGAGTGAAGCTTTCTTT
CDR3: CASSQELGSEAFF

size: few
D: -
J: TRBJ2-1
V: TRBV5-4
DNA: TGTGCCAGCAGCTTGGTCCGCGGGAACGTCGGCAATGAGCAGTTCTTC
CDR3: CASSLVRGNVGNEQFF

size: -
D: TRBD1
J: TRBJ2-7
V: TRBV24-1
DNA: TGTGCCACCAGTGACACAGGGGGGCCGACCTACGAGCAGTACTTC
CDR3: CATSDTGGPTYEQYF

size: -
D: -
J: TRBJ2-2
V: TRBV28
DNA: TGTGCCAGCAGTTTTGAAGAGGGCACCGGGGAGCTGTTTTTT
CDR3: CASSFEEGTGELFF

size: medium-sized
D: TRBD2
J: TRBJ2-7
V: TRBV5-6
DNA: TGTGCCAGCAGCCTACTTCTAGCGGGAGTCTTCTACGAGCAGTACTTC
CDR3: CASSLLLAGVFYEQYF

size: -
D: -
J: TRBJ1-6
V: TRBV12-5
DNA: TGTGCTAGTGGTTTGGTCCTTTGGTTGGAATCACCCCTCCACTTT
CDR3: CASGLVLWLESPLHF

size: -
D: TRBD2
J: TRBJ2-3
V: TRBV19
DNA: TGTGCCAGCGGCCGGGACTATAACACAGATACGCAGTATTTT
CDR3: CASGRDYNTDTQYF

size: -
D: -
J: TRBJ1-1
V: TRBV6-5
DNA: TGTGCCACCAGCCGGACTGAAGCTTTCTTT
CDR3: CATSRTEAFF

size: -
D: -
J: TRBJ2-7
V: TRBV9
DNA: TGTGCCAGCAGCGTAGTTCGAGTCCTTGGCTTC
CDR3: CASSVVRVLGF

size: -
D: TRBD2
J: TRBJ2-1
V: TRBV5-4
DNA: TGTGCCAGCAGCTTAGGCGGGAGTATTTACAATGAGCAGTTCTTC
CDR3: CASSLGGSIYNEQFF

size: -
D: -
J: TRBJ1-1
V: TRBV19
DNA: TGTGCCAGTAGTATATTGTCAGGAACTGAAGCTTTCTTT
CDR3: CASSILSGTEAFF

size: -
D: -
J: TRBJ2-4
V: TRBV9
DNA: TGTGCCAGCAGCCCCGATCCCCCGGGGGGCTGGAAAAACATTCAGTACTTC
CDR3: CASSPDPPGGWKNIQYF

size: -
D: -
J: TRBJ1-2
V: TRBV4-1
DNA: TGCGCCAGCAGCCAAGATGGGCACTATGGCTACACCTTC
CDR3: CASSQDGHYGYTF

size: -
D: -
J: TRBJ1-1
V: TRBV6-1
DNA: TGTGCCAGCAGTGAAGGCCCGGGGCCTTGGGACACTGAAGCTTTCTTT
CDR3: CASSEGPGPWDTEAFF

size: -
D: -
J: TRBJ2-2
V: TRBV2
DNA: TGTGCCAGCAGTGACAATTTTCTGAACACCGGGGAGCTGTTTTTT
CDR3: CASSDNFLNTGELFF

size: -
D: -
J: TRBJ2-7
V: TRBV9
DNA: TGTGCCAGCAGCGCCGGACTAAAATCATTTCACGAGCAGTACTTC
CDR3: CASSAGLKSFHEQYF

size: once
D: TRBD1
J: TRBJ2-2
V: TRBV7-2
DNA: TGTGCCAGCAGCCCGGACAGGGGGCAAACCGGGGAGCTGTTTTTT
CDR3: CASSPDRGQTGELFF

size: -
D: TRBD1
J: TRBJ1-5
V: TRBV10-3
DNA: TGTGCCATCAGTGAGGGGACAGGAAATCAGCCCCAGCATTTT
CDR3: CAISEGTGNQPQHF

size: -
D: TRBD1
J: TRBJ2-7
V: TRBV25-1
DNA: TGTGCCAGCAGTGAATCGGGGACAGTGTACGAGCAGTACTTC
CDR3: CASSESGTVYEQYF

size: -
D: TRBD1
J: TRBJ1-4
V: TRBV15
DNA: TGTGCCACCAACAATGACAGGGAGAATGAAAAACTGTTTTTT
CDR3: CATNNDRENEKLFF

size: -
D: TRBD1
J: TRBJ2-2
V: TRBV27
DNA: TGTGCCAGCCGGGACCGGGACAGGGGGTTTAGCGGGGGATACACCGGGGAGCTGTTTTTT
CDR3: CASRDRDRGFSGGYTGELFF

size: -
D: -
J: TRBJ2-1
V: TRBV6-2/TRBV6-3
DNA: TGTGCCAGCAGTTACTCAGGGGGAGGGGGTAATGAGCAGTTCTTC
CDR3: CASSYSGGGGNEQFF

size: -
D: TRBD1
J: TRBJ1-1
V: TRBV6-2/TRBV6-3
DNA: TGTGCCAGCAGCTCCGCCTCGGACAGGGGTGCCACTGAAGCTTTCTTT
CDR3: CASSSASDRGATEAFF

size: -
D: -
J: TRBJ2-3
V: TRBV7-2
DNA: TGTGCCAGCAGCGTCGGGGTTGAAACAGATACGCAGTATTTT
CDR3: CASSVGVETDTQYF

size: -
D: TRBD1
J: TRBJ2-7
V: TRBV6-5
DNA: TGTGCCAGCAGGACAGGGGGGGGTTACGAGCAGTACTTC
CDR3: CASRTGGGYEQYF

size: -
D: -
J: TRBJ2-7
V: TRBV6-5
DNA: TGTGCCAGCAAAAGGGACCCCTACGAGCAGTACTTC
CDR3: CASKRDPYEQYF

size: -
D: -
J: TRBJ2-3
V: TRBV9
DNA: TGTGCCAGCAGCGTAGAGCAGGGACTCTACACAGATACGCAGTATTTT
CDR3: CASSVEQGLYTDTQYF

size: -
D: -
J: TRBJ1-4
V: TRBV9
DNA: TGTGCCAGCAGCGTAGGTGGGACGGGAGCAACTAATGAAAAACTGTTTTTT
CDR3: CASSVGGTGATNEKLFF

size: -
D: TRBD1
J: TRBJ2-7
V: TRBV28
DNA: TGTGCCAGCATTCCGGGACAGGGGGGGGAGCAGTACTTC
CDR3: CASIPGQGGEQYF

size: -
D: -
J: TRBJ1-5
V: TRBV3-1/TRBV3-2
DNA: TGTGCCAGCAGCCAAGATCCGGGGCTCAGCCCCCAGCATTTT
CDR3: CASSQDPGLSPQHF

size: -
D: -
J: TRBJ2-1
V: TRBV9
DNA: TGTGCCAGCAGCGAACAGGGTGGTAACTACAATGAGCAGTTCTTC
CDR3: CASSEQGGNYNEQFF

size: -
D: -
J: TRBJ1-4
V: TRBV5-1
DNA: TGCGCCAGCAAGGCAGGGGCTAATGAAAAACTGTTTTTT
CDR3: CASKAGANEKLFF

size: -
D: -
J: TRBJ1-4
V: TRBV5-1
DNA: TGCGCCAGCAGCCCGGGACTGGTCCAATCTAATGAAAAACTGTTTTTT
CDR3: CASSPGLVQSNEKLFF

size: -
D: TRBD1
J: TRBJ1-1
V: TRBV5-1
DNA: TGCGCCAGCAGCTTACAGGGGGGGCGAACTGAAGCTTTCTTT
CDR3: CASSLQGGRTEAFF

size: -
D: -
J: TRBJ2-5
V: TRBV7-2
DNA: TGTGCCAGCAGAAGAGGACGGGACCAAGAGACCCAGTACTTC
CDR3: CASRRGRDQETQYF

size: -
D: -
J: TRBJ2-3
V: TRBV3-1/TRBV3-2
DNA: TGTGCCAGCAGCCACGGGGAGGCGGATACGCAGTATTTT
CDR3: CASSHGEADTQYF

size: -
D: -
J: TRBJ2-1
V: TRBV6-2/TRBV6-3
DNA: TGTGCCAGCAGTTATGGGGACTCGAGCTCCTACAATGAGCAGTTCTTC
CDR3: CASSYGDSSSYNEQFF

size: -
D: -
J: TRBJ2-2
V: TRBV9
DNA: TGTGCCAGCAGCCCGAACCAAGGGCAGGAGAACACCGGGGAGCTGTTTTTT
CDR3: CASSPNQGQENTGELFF

size: -
D: -
J: TRBJ2-1
V: TRBV19
DNA: TGTGCCAGTAGTATAGATCCCCCAACCTCGCTGGGAAACAATGAGCAGTTCTTC
CDR3: CASSIDPPTSLGNNEQFF

size: -
D: -
J: TRBJ2-2
V: TRBV29-1
DNA: TGCAGCGTTGAGGGGGCCGGGGAGCTGTTTTTT
CDR3: CSVEGAGELFF

size: -
D: -
J: TRBJ1-1
V: TRBV11-2
DNA: TGTGCCAGCAGCTCTTCAGGCTACGGCACTGAAGCTTTCTTT
CDR3: CASSSSGYGTEAFF

size: -
D: -
J: TRBJ2-7
V: TRBV30
DNA: TGTGCCTCATACGGCGGTGGGTACGAGCAGTACTTC
CDR3: CASYGGGYEQYF

size: -
D: -
J: TRBJ2-3
V: TRBV7-2
DNA: TGTGCCAGCAGACGAACTAGCACAGATACGCAGTATTTT
CDR3: CASRRTSTDTQYF

size: -
D: -
J: TRBJ2-2
V: TRBV27
DNA: TGTGCCAGCAAGTGGGGCCCCACCGGGGAGCTGTTTTTT
CDR3: CASKWGPTGELFF